This T cell receptor beta chain was sequenced for a study of T cells in Graves' hyperthyroidism and ophthalmopathy. For the study at large: Specimen type is peripheral blood, collected at initial diagnosis prior to any treatment.

Deletions cut 8 bases from V and 1 base from J, with 12 bases between. The CDR3 consists of 14 residues. CDR1 and CDR2 (germline): MNHEY, SMNVEV (reference sequence). This clonotype has a handful of counts. RNA transcripts were the template for amplifying TCR beta CDR3 regions. HTBI primers were employed in a first-round RT-PCR of the TCR CDR3. TCRdb reanalysed the multiplex PCR reads using MiXCR and keeps one entry per CDR3 protein. The sample lists hundreds of thousands of distinct CDR3 sequences, 20% occurring once. The study excluded patients with uncontrolled infection, other autoimmune disease, pregnancy or lactation. This sample holds PBMCs from around 9.9 ml fresh peripheral blood.

This chain joins TRBV27 and TRBJ1-3, with a possible D match to TRBD1 (5 bases). Sequencing was performed on blood. The clonotype was recovered from a man aged 35 to 55 with Graves' ophthalmopathy. CDR3 nucleotide sequence: TGTGCCAGCCGTGGGGGGAAGTCTGGAAACACCATATATTTT. The encoded protein is CASRGGKSGNTIYF.